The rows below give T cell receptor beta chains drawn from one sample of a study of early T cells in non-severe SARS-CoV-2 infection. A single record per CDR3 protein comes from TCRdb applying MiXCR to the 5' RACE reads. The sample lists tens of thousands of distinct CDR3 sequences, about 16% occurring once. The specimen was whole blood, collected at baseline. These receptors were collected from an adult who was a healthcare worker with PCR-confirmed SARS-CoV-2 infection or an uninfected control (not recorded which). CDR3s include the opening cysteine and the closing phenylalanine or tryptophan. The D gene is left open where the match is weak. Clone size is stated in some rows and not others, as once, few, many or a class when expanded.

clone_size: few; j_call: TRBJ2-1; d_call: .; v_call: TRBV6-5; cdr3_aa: CASRIQGEQFF; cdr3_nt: TGTGCCAGCAGAATTCAGGGGGAGCAGTTCTTC
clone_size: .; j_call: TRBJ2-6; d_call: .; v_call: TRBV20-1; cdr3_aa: CSAHLGGTSGANVLTF; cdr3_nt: TGCAGTGCTCATCTCGGGGGCACCTCTGGGGCCAACGTCCTGACTTTC
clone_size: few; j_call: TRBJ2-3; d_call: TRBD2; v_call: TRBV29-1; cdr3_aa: CSVERPGLAGMDTQYF; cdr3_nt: TGCAGCGTTGAAAGGCCGGGACTAGCGGGAATGGATACGCAGTATTTT
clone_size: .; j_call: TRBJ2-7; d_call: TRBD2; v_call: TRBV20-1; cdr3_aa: CSARDRGGSGVSYEQYF; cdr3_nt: TGCAGTGCTAGAGATCGCGGTGGTAGCGGGGTCTCCTACGAGCAGTACTTC
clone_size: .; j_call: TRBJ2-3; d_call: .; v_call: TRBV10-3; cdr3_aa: CAISPRGKGTDTQYF; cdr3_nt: TGTGCCATCAGCCCCAGGGGAAAGGGGACAGATACGCAGTATTTT
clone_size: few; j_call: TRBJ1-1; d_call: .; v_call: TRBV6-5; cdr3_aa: CASSPDTWGPEAFF; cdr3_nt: TGTGCCAGCAGTCCGGACACCTGGGGGCCTGAAGCTTTCTTT
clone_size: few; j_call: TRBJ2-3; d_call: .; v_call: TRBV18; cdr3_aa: CASSPPGGGGDTQYF; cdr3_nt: TGTGCCAGCTCACCACCGGGCGGAGGGGGAGATACGCAGTATTTT
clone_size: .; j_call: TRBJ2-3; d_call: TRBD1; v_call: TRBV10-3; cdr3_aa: CATRTGDGATDTQYF; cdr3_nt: TGTGCCACCCGGACAGGGGACGGGGCGACAGATACGCAGTATTTT
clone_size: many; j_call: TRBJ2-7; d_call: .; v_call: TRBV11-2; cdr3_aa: CASSSGQRYEQYF; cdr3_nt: TGTGCCAGCAGCTCTGGACAGCGCTACGAGCAGTACTTC
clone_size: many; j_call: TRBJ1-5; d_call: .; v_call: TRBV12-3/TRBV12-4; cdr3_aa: CASSLGGTNQPQHF; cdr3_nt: TGTGCCAGCAGTTTAGGGGGCACAAATCAGCCCCAGCATTTT
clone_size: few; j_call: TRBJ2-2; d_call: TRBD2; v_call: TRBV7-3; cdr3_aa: CASSLKREATGELFF; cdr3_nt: TGTGCCAGCAGCTTAAAGCGGGAGGCCACCGGGGAGCTGTTTTTT
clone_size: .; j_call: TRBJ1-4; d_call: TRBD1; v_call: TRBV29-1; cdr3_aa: CSVGQGDEKLFF; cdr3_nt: TGCAGCGTTGGACAGGGAGATGAAAAACTGTTTTTT
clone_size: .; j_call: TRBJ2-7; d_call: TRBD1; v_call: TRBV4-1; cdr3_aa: CASSHTGTGAYEQYF; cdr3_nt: TGCGCCAGCAGCCATACCGGGACAGGGGCCTACGAGCAGTACTTC